Below are 27 T cell receptor beta chains sequenced from a single sample in a study of blood T cell repertoires in COVID-19. Profiling relied on immunoSEQ multiplex PCR, and the TCRdb table lists in-frame clones only, not all of them. The sample contains some 120,000 clones, approximately 82% of which appear only once. Sequenced material: peripheral blood. These receptors were obtained from a woman between 50 and 59 years old with acute or convalescent COVID-19.

This chain joins TRBV5-8 and TRBJ2-2; D unclear. The CDR3 is 13 residues long. The V gene lost 3 bases and the J gene lost 5 bases, with 8 bases spanning the gap. Germline lookup yields CDR1 SGHTS and CDR2 YDEGEE. This CDR3 reads CASSSRWTGELFF. CDR3 DNA: TGTGCCAGCAGCTCCCGGTGGACCGGGGAGCTGTTTTTT. Using reference TRBV5-8 and TRBJ2-2 for the parts outside the CDR3, the full variable domain is EAGVTQSPTHLIKTRGQQATLRCSPISGHTSVYWYQQALGLGLQFLLWYDEGEERNRGNFPPRFSGRQFPNYSSELNVNALELEDSALYLCASSSRWTGELFFGEGSRLTVL.

The rearrangement links TRBV6-4 to TRBJ1-4; possibly TRBD1 for D (6 bases). V dropped 11 bases and J dropped 2 bases, with 18 bases sitting between them. CDR3 length: 15 amino acids. CDR1 and CDR2 from the germline V gene are MRHNA and SNTAGT. CDR3 DNA sequence: TGTGCCCCCTCGGTACAGGGAAGTACTAATGAAAAACTGTTTTTT. Amino acids: CAPSVQGSTNEKLFF.

The V call is TRBV28, the J call TRBJ2-5; 9 bases map to TRBD1. With 2 bases clipped from V and 1 base from J, the junction kept 2 bases outside the gene matches. CDR1 is MDHEN and CDR2 is SYDVKM in the germline V gene. CDR3 length: 15 amino acids. The CDR3 sequence: CASSLQGQGQETQYF. DNA for the CDR3: TGTGCCAGCAGTTTACAGGGACAGGGCCAAGAGACCCAGTACTTC.

The chain has TRBV11-2 and TRBJ1-3, with no clear D. This CDR3 is 11 amino acids long. The V gene lost 6 bases and the J gene lost 5 bases, with 5 bases spanning the gap. Per the germline V gene, CDR1 is SGHAT and CDR2 is FQNNGV. In DNA, the CDR3 is TGTGCCAGCAGTCTTAGAAACACCATATATTTT. It yields the protein CASSLRNTIYF.

The J gene is TRBJ2-2, the V gene TRBV2; 8 positions match TRBD2. The CDR3 covers 16 residues. Losses at the gene ends were 1 base for V and 4 bases for J; bases not matched to a gene: 5. Germline V gene data show CDR1 as SNHLY and CDR2 as FYNNEI. The CDR3 protein is CASSEEKAGGTGELFF. CDR3 sequence (DNA): TGTGCCAGCAGTGAAGAAAAGGCGGGAGGCACCGGGGAGCTGTTTTTT.

V is TRBV11-1 and J is TRBJ2-4; TRBD1 matches 9 bases. The V and J ends lost 5 bases and 8 bases, in that order; junction bases with no gene match: 13. CDR3 length equals 16 residues. The germline gives CDR1 SGHAT, CDR2 FQDESV (reference sequence). The CDR3 is CASSEATGQGSDIQYF. The CDR3 nucleotides are TGTGCCAGCAGCGAAGCGACCGGACAGGGGTCGGACATTCAGTACTTC.

V usage is TRBV6-5 and J usage is TRBJ2-3; 8 bases agree with TRBD2. Trimming removed 5 bases from V and 0 bases from J; junction bases left unmatched: 1. CDR1 is MNHEY and CDR2 is SVGAGI in the germline V gene. The CDR3 has 14 residues. CDR3 in DNA: TGTGCCAGCAGTCCTAGCGGGAGCACAGATACGCAGTATTTT. Protein sequence: CASSPSGSTDTQYF.

V is TRBV6-5 and J is TRBJ1-1; D gene unclear. The CDR3 contains 14 residues. Trimming pared 7 bases from V and 0 bases from J, leaving 12 bases between. The germline gives CDR1 MNHEY, CDR2 SVGAGI. CDR3 in DNA: TGTGCCAGCAAGAGTGTAAACCTGAACACTGAAGCTTTCTTT. It encodes CASKSVNLNTEAFF.

This chain uses TRBV7-8 with TRBJ1-1; D ambiguous. The CDR3 has 14 residues. V lost 5 bases and J 2 bases, leaving 12 bases between the germline ends. The germline V gene encodes CDR1 SGHVS and CDR2 FQNEAQ. The CDR3 loop is CASSRGRENTEAFF. The CDR3, as DNA: TGTGCCAGCAGCCGTGGACGGGAAAACACTGAAGCTTTCTTT.

This chain connects TRBV19 to TRBJ2-2; 11 bases line up with TRBD2. V trimming: 2 bases; J trimming: 9 bases; junction bases outside the gene matches: 5. This CDR3 comprises 15 residues. CDR1 LNHDA and CDR2 SQIVND come from the germline V gene (reference sequence). The CDR3 bases are TGTGCCAGTAGTATACTAGCGGGAGGAGGACGGGAGCTGTTTTTT. Its protein is CASSILAGGGRELFF.

The chain recombines TRBV4-1 with TRBJ1-6, with 7 positions matching TRBD1. V lost 4 bases to trimming and J lost 7 bases; unmatched junction nucleotides: 7. Germline values: CDR1 MGHRA, CDR2 YSYEKL. This CDR3 is 15 amino acids long. Here the CDR3 DNA reads TGCGCCAGCAGCCGAGCCGGGACAGAGAATTCACCCCTCCACTTT. It encodes CASSRAGTENSPLHF.

The CDR3 DNA reads as TGTGCCAGCTCACTCGAGCGGGAGACGGACAATGAGCAGTTCTTC. Encoded protein: CASSLERETDNEQFF. This chain links TRBV18 with TRBJ2-1, with TRBD2 matching 8 bases. CDR3 length: 15 residues. Germline values: CDR1 KGHSH, CDR2 LQKENI. Trimming cost V 4 bases and J 5 bases; bases outside gene matches: 7. Full variable domain (outside the CDR3, taken from reference TRBV18 and TRBJ2-1): NAGVMQNPRHLVRRRGQEARLRCSPMKGHSHVYWYRQLPEEGLKFMVYLQKENIIDESGMPKERFSAEFPKEGPSILRIQQVVRGDSAAYFCASSLERETDNEQFFGPGTRLTVL.

This rearrangement joins TRBV5-4 to TRBJ2-2, with TRBD1 matching 9 bases. This CDR3 has 15 amino acids. CDR1 and CDR2 (germline): SGHNT, YYREEE (reference sequence). Trimming removed 3 bases from V and 3 bases from J; junction bases left unmatched: 3. The CDR3 nucleotides read TGTGCCAGCAGCTCCCGGGACAGGGACACCGGGGAGCTGTTTTTT. Its translation is CASSSRDRDTGELFF.

V and J are TRBV19 and TRBJ1-1; D ambiguous. V was trimmed by 8 bases and J by 4 bases, leaving 20 bases between them. Germline-derived CDR1 and CDR2 are LNHDA and SQIVND (reference sequence). The CDR3 is 15 residues long. The DNA for the CDR3 is TGTGCCAGTCGCGTCATAAGAGGGAGTGGCACTGAAGCTTTCTTT. Its translation: CASRVIRGSGTEAFF.

This rearrangement joins TRBV27 to TRBJ2-5, with TRBD1 as a possible D gene (6 bases). Per the germline V gene, CDR1 is MNHEY and CDR2 is SMNVEV (reference sequence). The CDR3 totals 14 residues. V lost 5 bases and J 2 bases, leaving 12 bases between the germline ends. The CDR3 is CASSPMDSQETQYF. In DNA form, the CDR3 reads TGTGCCAGCAGTCCCATGGACAGTCAAGAGACCCAGTACTTC.

The rearrangement uses TRBV9 and TRBJ1-1; 7 bases are a match to TRBD1. This CDR3 contains 15 residues. Germline CDR1 SGDLS, CDR2 YYNGEE. The junction had 6 bases not matched to a gene; V was cut back by 4 bases and J by 0 bases. The CDR3 DNA sequence: TGTGCCAGCAGCAGGCAGACAGGGTTGAACACTGAAGCTTTCTTT. It encodes CASSRQTGLNTEAFF. The full variable domain, its missing parts supplied by reference TRBV9 and TRBJ1-1, is DSGVTQTPKHLITATGQRVTLRCSPRSGDLSVYWYQQSLDQGLQFLIQYYNGEERAKGNILERFSAQQFPDLHSELNLSSLELGDSALYFCASSRQTGLNTEAFFGQGTRLTVV.

This clone was observed a handful of times. This sequence joins TRBV4-2 and TRBJ1-5; 7 bases fit TRBD1. Trimming cost V 4 bases and J 4 bases; bases outside gene matches: 7. The CDR3 is 15 amino acids. CDR1 LGHNA and CDR2 YNFKEQ come from the germline V gene. The CDR3 DNA is TGTGCCAGCAGCCCCGCGGGACAGCCTAATCAGCCCCAGCATTTT. This codes for CASSPAGQPNQPQHF.

V is TRBV7-9 and J is TRBJ1-1, with 7 positions matching TRBD1. This CDR3 is built from 15 residues. CDR1 is SEHNR and CDR2 is FQNEAQ in the germline V gene (reference sequence). V trimming: 3 bases; J trimming: 1 base; junction bases outside the gene matches: 5. The DNA of the CDR3 is TGTGCCAGCAGCTTTAGACAGGGAGCGAACACTGAAGCTTTCTTT. As protein: CASSFRQGANTEAFF.

This chain links TRBV7-9 with TRBJ2-7, with 11 bases that match TRBD2. J gave up 4 bases and V 6 bases, and 8 bases lay outside the gene matches. The length of the CDR3 is 15 residues. CDR1 and CDR2 from the germline V gene are SEHNR and FQNEAQ (reference sequence). Written as DNA, the CDR3 is TGTGCCAGCAGTGATAGCGGGAGGGCCCCGTACGAGCAGTACTTC. Its protein is CASSDSGRAPYEQYF.

V and J are TRBV9 and TRBJ2-6, with 10 bases fitting TRBD1. Germline V CDR1 and CDR2: SGDLS, YYNGEE. With 4 bases clipped from V and 4 bases from J, the junction kept 5 bases outside the gene matches. The CDR3 has 16 residues. The CDR3 loop reads CASSQGTGVGANVLTF. CDR3 DNA: TGTGCCAGCAGCCAGGGGACAGGGGTCGGGGCCAACGTCCTGACTTTC.

The rearrangement joins TRBV4-1 to TRBJ2-1, with 7 bases that match TRBD2. The V gene's germline CDR1 is MGHRA and CDR2 YSYEKL. V was clipped by 3 bases and J by 5 bases; unmatched bases: 7. The CDR3 is 15 amino acids. The CDR3 region is CASSQPGLRHNEQFF. The CDR3, as DNA: TGCGCCAGCAGCCAGCCGGGACTACGGCACAATGAGCAGTTCTTC.

The gene calls are TRBV15 and TRBJ2-1; 9 bases fit TRBD2. In germline, CDR1 is LNHNV, CDR2 YYDKDF (reference sequence). J was trimmed by 4 bases and V by 5 bases; bases with no gene match: 9. This CDR3 comprises 16 residues. DNA of the CDR3: TGTGCCACCAGCGCTCGGGCTAGCGGGGCTTACAATGAGCAGTTCTTC. It is translated as CATSARASGAYNEQFF.

The chain employs TRBV19 and TRBJ2-2, with a weak D call TRBD2 (6 bases). V lost 0 bases to trimming and J lost 3 bases, with 17 bases between them. Germline CDR1 is LNHDA and CDR2 is SQIVND (reference sequence). The CDR3 consists of 18 residues. The DNA for the CDR3 is TGTGCCAGTAGTATAGATGCGGGCTACGGGGGACACACCGGGGAGCTGTTTTTT. It encodes CASSIDAGYGGHTGELFF.

This clone was counted once. This chain connects TRBV10-3 to TRBJ1-6; no reliable D call. Trimming stripped 10 bases from V and 8 bases from J, with 15 bases between. The germline gives CDR1 ENHRY, CDR2 SYGVKD. The CDR3 has 13 residues. In DNA form, the CDR3 reads TGTGCCACCGGAGGGATGCTGGATTCACCCCTCCACTTT. Its translation is CATGGMLDSPLHF.

V gene TRBV11-2 combines with J gene TRBJ1-2, with 7 bases that match TRBD1. This CDR3 spans 14 amino acids. Germline V gives CDR1 SGHAT, CDR2 FQNNGV. J gave up 4 bases and V 2 bases, and 4 bases lay outside the gene matches. In nucleotides, the CDR3 is TGTGCCAGCAGCTTACCGCGGGACAGCTATGGCTACACCTTC. Its translation: CASSLPRDSYGYTF. Looking up the rest from reference TRBV11-2 and TRBJ1-2 gives the full variable domain: EAGVAQSPRYKIIEKRQSVAFWCNPISGHATLYWYQQILGQGPKLLIQFQNNGVVDDSQLPKDRFSAERLKGVDSTLKIQPAKLEDSAVYLCASSLPRDSYGYTFGSGTRLTVV.

CDR3 sequence (DNA): TGTGCCAGCACAAAGCGGGGGGCGCGAGAGCAGTACTTC. It specifies CASTKRGAREQYF. The genes are TRBV7-8 and TRBJ2-7, with 9 bases matching TRBD2. The V and J ends lost 7 bases and 7 bases, in that order; junction bases with no gene match: 8. CDR3 size: 13 residues. Germline V gene sequence: CDR1 SGHVS, CDR2 FQNEAQ.

This chain joins TRBV20-1 and TRBJ2-5, with D maybe TRBD2 (6 bases). Germline V gives CDR1 DFQATT, CDR2 SNEGSKA (reference sequence). V was pared by 3 bases and J by 5 bases, with 13 bases between. The CDR3 consists of 13 residues. The CDR3, as DNA: TGCAGTGCTAGTATCGGAGGGCAGGAGACCCAGTACTTC. Protein sequence: CSASIGGQETQYF.